Presented here are 5 T cell receptor beta chains from one specimen sequenced in a study of OX40 agonist ivuxolimab in advanced cancers. Profiling relied on immunoSEQ multiplex PCR, and the TCRdb table lists in-frame clones only, not all of them. The sample holds roughly 48,000 clones; about 90% are singletons and the top ten take less than 7%. Sequences were derived from CD4+ or CD8+ T cells sorted from blood, sampled in a trial of the OX40 agonist ivuxolimab. These receptors were obtained from an adult with an advanced solid tumor such as melanoma, head and neck, liver or kidney cancer.

This clone was found a few times. The chain links TRBV2 to TRBJ2-2; 10 nucleotides align to TRBD2. The CDR3 loop spans 16 amino acids. Trimming cost V 6 bases and J 5 bases; bases outside gene matches: 9. The germline V gene encodes CDR1 SNHLY and CDR2 FYNNEI. The chain's CDR3 is CASRTRSGGATGELFF. As DNA, the CDR3 is TGTGCCAGCAGAACTAGAAGCGGGGGGGCAACCGGGGAGCTGTTTTTT.

The genes are TRBV28 and TRBJ1-2, with 7 bases fitting TRBD1. CDR1 is MDHEN and CDR2 is SYDVKM in the germline V gene. Trimming took 3 bases from V and 4 from J; bases not matched to a gene: 5. The CDR3 spans 14 residues. The DNA of the CDR3 is TGTGCCAGCAGTTTGGAACAGGGGATCTATGGCTACACCTTC. Encoded protein: CASSLEQGIYGYTF.

The chain links TRBV28 to TRBJ1-2; perhaps TRBD1 as D (6 bases). V shed 3 bases and J shed 8 bases, with 10 bases lying between them. Germline assignment: CDR1 MDHEN and CDR2 SYDVKM. The CDR3 length is 12 residues. The CDR3: CASSFRGRGYTF. The CDR3 bases are TGTGCCAGCAGTTTTAGGGGGAGAGGCTACACCTTC.

V usage is TRBV5-1 and J usage is TRBJ1-2, with D maybe TRBD1 (6 bases). The germline CDR1 and CDR2 sequences are SGHRS and YFSETQ. V was clipped by 0 bases and J by 8 bases, with 14 bases between them. The CDR3 runs 14 residues. The CDR3 nucleotides are TGCGCCAGCAGCTTGGGCCCAGGGGAAATCGGCTACACCTTC. Encoded protein: CASSLGPGEIGYTF.

This clone was counted once. V usage is TRBV19 and J usage is TRBJ2-5; 12 bases fit TRBD2. The trim removed 4 bases at V and 0 bases at J, leaving 3 bases unmatched. Looked up from germline, CDR1 is LNHDA and CDR2 is SQIVND (reference sequence). The CDR3 has 16 amino acids. The CDR3: CASSTTSGGYQETQYF. As DNA, the CDR3 is TGTGCCAGTAGTACCACTAGCGGGGGGTACCAAGAGACCCAGTACTTC.